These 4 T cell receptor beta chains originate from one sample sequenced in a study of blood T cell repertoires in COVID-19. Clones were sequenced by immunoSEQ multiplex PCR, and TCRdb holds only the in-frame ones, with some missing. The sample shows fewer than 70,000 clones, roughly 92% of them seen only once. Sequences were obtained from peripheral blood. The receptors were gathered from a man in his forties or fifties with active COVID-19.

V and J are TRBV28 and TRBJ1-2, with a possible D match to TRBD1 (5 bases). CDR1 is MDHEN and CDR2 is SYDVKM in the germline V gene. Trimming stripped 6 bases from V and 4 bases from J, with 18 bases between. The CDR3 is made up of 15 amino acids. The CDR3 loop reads CASRKEGAGGYGYTF. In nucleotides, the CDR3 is TGTGCCAGCAGGAAAGAAGGGGCGGGGGGCTATGGCTACACCTTC.

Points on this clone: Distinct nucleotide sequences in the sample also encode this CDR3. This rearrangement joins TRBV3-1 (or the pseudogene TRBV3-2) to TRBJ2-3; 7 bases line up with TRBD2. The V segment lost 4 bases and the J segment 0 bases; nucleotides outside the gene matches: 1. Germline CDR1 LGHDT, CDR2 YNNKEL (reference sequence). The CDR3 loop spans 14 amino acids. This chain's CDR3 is CASSPSGSTDTQYF. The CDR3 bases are TGTGCCAGCAGCCCTAGCGGTAGCACAGATACGCAGTATTTT.

The CDR3 coding sequence is TGTGCCAGTAGTATACCCCGGGAGCGGACAGCCAAAAACATTCAGTACTTC. Translation gives CASSIPRERTAKNIQYF. The chain links TRBV19 to TRBJ2-4; a possible D gene is TRBD2 (6 bases). From germline, CDR1 is LNHDA and CDR2 SQIVND (reference sequence). The CDR3 spans 17 residues. V lost 2 bases and J 0 bases, leaving 14 bases between the germline ends. The whole variable domain, filled in from reference TRBV19 and TRBJ2-4, reads DGGITQSPKYLFRKEGQNVTLSCEQNLNHDAMYWYRQDPGQGLRLIYYSQIVNDFQKGDIAEGYSVSREKKESFPLTVTSAQKNPTAFYLCASSIPRERTAKNIQYFGAGTRLSVL.

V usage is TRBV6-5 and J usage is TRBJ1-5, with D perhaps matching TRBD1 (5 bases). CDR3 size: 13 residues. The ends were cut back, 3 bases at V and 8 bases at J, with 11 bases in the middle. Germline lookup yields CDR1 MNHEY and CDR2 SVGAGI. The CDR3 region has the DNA TGTGCCAGCAGTTATATCGGGGGAGAGCCCCAGCATTTT. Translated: CASSYIGGEPQHF.